The 16 T cell receptor beta chains below were found in one sample sequenced in a study of OX40 agonist ivuxolimab in advanced cancers. TCRdb keeps only in-frame clones here, not all; method: immunoSEQ multiplex PCR. In the table there are 20,000 to 30,000 clones, roughly 91% of which are singletons. Sequenced here: CD4+ or CD8+ T cells sorted from blood, sampled in a trial of the OX40 agonist ivuxolimab. The source is an adult with an advanced solid tumor such as melanoma, head and neck, liver or kidney cancer.

The chain combines TRBV7-2 with TRBJ2-5; tentative D call: TRBD1 (5 bases). This CDR3 has 16 amino acids. Germline lookup yields CDR1 SGHTA and CDR2 FQGNSA. Trimming shortened V by 2 bases and J by 2 bases, and 15 bases separated the two germline ends. This chain's CDR3 is CASSLNWAAGQETQYF. The CDR3 DNA sequence: TGTGCCAGCAGCTTAAATTGGGCGGCAGGGCAAGAGACCCAGTACTTC.

The CDR3 DNA sequence: TGTGCCAGCAGCTTAGGGGGTCAAGAGACCCAGTACTTC. Translating gives CASSLGGQETQYF. The chain has TRBV11-1 and TRBJ2-5; D remains ambiguous. Trimming cost V 1 base and J 2 bases, with 5 bases left between them. Germline V gene data show CDR1 as SGHAT and CDR2 as FQDESV (reference sequence). This CDR3 is built from 13 residues. The whole variable domain, filled in from reference TRBV11-1 and TRBJ2-5, reads EAEVAQSPRYKITEKSQAVAFWCDPISGHATLYWYRQILGQGPELLVQFQDESVVDDSQLPKDRFSAERLKGVDSTLKIQPAELGDSAMYLCASSLGGQETQYFGPGTRLLVL.

V and J are TRBV6-6 and TRBJ1-1; D not resolved. The V gene lost 6 bases and the J gene lost 4 bases, with 15 bases spanning the gap. Germline-derived CDR1 and CDR2 are MNHNY and SVGAGI (reference sequence). There are 14 residues in the CDR3. For the CDR3, the DNA is TGTGCCAGCAGCCTTGGCGGGGTGGGCACTGAAGCTTTCTTT. Its translation: CASSLGGVGTEAFF.

The chain uses TRBV6-5 and TRBJ2-7; 10 positions agree with TRBD1. The CDR3 covers 15 residues. V lost 3 bases, J lost 3 bases, and 5 bases stayed unmatched. Germline loops: CDR1 MNHEY, CDR2 SVGAGI. CDR3 region: CASSYGTGVFYEQYF. The CDR3 DNA is TGTGCCAGCAGTTATGGGACAGGGGTTTTCTACGAGCAGTACTTC.

The chain combines TRBV11-2 with TRBJ1-2; D gene uncertain. Germline lookup yields CDR1 SGHAT and CDR2 FQNNGV. The CDR3 loop spans 13 amino acids. V lost 1 base and J lost 4, with 7 bases in between. In nucleotides, the CDR3 is TGTGCCAGCAGCTTAGGGCAAAGCTATGGCTACACCTTC. Its protein product is CASSLGQSYGYTF.

The chain carries TRBV5-6 and TRBJ1-1; D is ambiguous. This CDR3 is 13 amino acids long. Between the trimmed V and J ends, which lost 6 bases and 3 bases, there was a span of 12 bases. The germline gives CDR1 SGHDT, CDR2 YYEEEE. The CDR3 nucleotides read TGTGCCAGCATGGAAGGAACGGACACTGAAGCTTTCTTT. This translates into CASMEGTDTEAFF. Variable domain in full (rest from reference TRBV5-6 and TRBJ1-1): DAGVTQSPTHLIKTRGQQVTLRCSPKSGHDTVSWYQQALGQGPQFIFQYYEEEERQRGNFPDRFSGHQFPNYSSELNVNALLLGDSALYLCASMEGTDTEAFFGQGTRLTVV.

Remarks on this clone: The sample contains more than one DNA sequence encoding this CDR3. The chain employs TRBV6-1 and TRBJ1-4; 7 positions match TRBD1. The CDR3 is 15 amino acids. The trim removed 4 bases at V and 1 base at J, leaving 3 bases unmatched. Germline CDR1 reads MNHNS; CDR2 reads SASEGT. The CDR3 DNA follows: TGTGCCAGCAGTGTCCAGGGGGTAACTAATGAAAAACTGTTTTTT. The encoded protein is CASSVQGVTNEKLFF.

The chain employs TRBV27 and TRBJ1-2; unclear D gene. Germline V gives CDR1 MNHEY, CDR2 SMNVEV (reference sequence). Trimming removed 3 bases from V and 1 base from J, with 9 bases in between. The CDR3 totals 14 residues. The CDR3 protein is CASSLGSSNYGYTF. The CDR3 region has the DNA TGTGCCAGCAGTTTGGGCAGCAGTAACTATGGCTACACCTTC.

CDR3 DNA sequence: TGTGCCAGCAGCGTAGGTGCAGGGCACGAGACCCAGTACTTC. Residues: CASSVGAGHETQYF. The rearrangement uses TRBV9 and TRBJ2-5, with a weak D call TRBD1 (5 bases). The V end was cut by 0 bases, the J end by 5 bases, with 11 bases between. Germline loops: CDR1 SGDLS, CDR2 YYNGEE. The CDR3 runs 14 residues. The full variable domain, completed using reference TRBV9 and TRBJ2-5, is DSGVTQTPKHLITATGQRVTLRCSPRSGDLSVYWYQQSLDQGLQFLIQYYNGEERAKGNILERFSAQQFPDLHSELNLSSLELGDSALYFCASSVGAGHETQYFGPGTRLLVL.

V and J are TRBV7-8 and TRBJ2-1, with TRBD2 matching 7 bases. The CDR3 totals 15 residues. Looked up from germline, CDR1 is SGHVS and CDR2 is FQNEAQ. The V and J ends lost 1 base and 7 bases, in that order; junction bases with no gene match: 7. The CDR3 sequence is CASSLDRAGFNEQFF. The CDR3 nucleotides are TGTGCCAGCAGCTTAGACCGAGCGGGGTTTAATGAGCAGTTCTTC.

There are a few counts of this clone. V gene TRBV30 combines with J gene TRBJ2-1; D might be TRBD1 (6 bases). Looked up from germline, CDR1 is GTSNPN and CDR2 is SVGIG (reference sequence). V was cut by 4 bases and J by 7 bases, with 17 bases left in between. The CDR3 sequence is 14 residues long. In DNA, the CDR3 is TGTGCCTGGATACTTAGGGGGAATCGGAATGAGCAGTTCTTC. Residues: CAWILRGNRNEQFF.

This sequence joins TRBV11-3 and TRBJ2-5, with D possibly called TRBD1 or TRBD2 (5 bases each). V lost 5 bases and J lost 5, with 12 bases in between. The CDR3 is 13 amino acids. Germline V lookup: CDR1 SGHNT, CDR2 YENEEA. The CDR3 loop reads CASSRIGGETQYF. The CDR3 bases are TGTGCCAGCAGCCGTATTGGGGGTGAGACCCAGTACTTC.

V and J are TRBV28 and TRBJ2-6, with D possibly matching TRBD2 (6 bases). The CDR3 length is 21 residues. Looked up from germline, CDR1 is MDHEN and CDR2 is SYDVKM. V was cut by 2 bases and J by 0 bases, with 23 bases left in between. CDR3: CASSLGLWREPNYSGANVLTF. Here the CDR3 DNA reads TGTGCCAGCAGTTTAGGTTTGTGGAGGGAACCTAACTACTCTGGGGCCAACGTCCTGACTTTC. Full variable domain (rest looked up from reference TRBV28 and TRBJ2-6): DVKVTQSSRYLVKRTGEKVFLECVQDMDHENMFWYRQDPGLGLRLIYFSYDVKMKEKGDIPEGYSVSREKKERFSLILESASTNQTSMYLCASSLGLWREPNYSGANVLTFGAGSRLTVL.

The chain couples TRBV2 to TRBJ1-6, with D possibly matching TRBD1 (5 bases). V was pared by 7 bases and J by 7 bases, with 20 bases between. This CDR3 spans 16 amino acids. Germline V gene lookup returns CDR1 SNHLY and CDR2 FYNNEI. In nucleotides, the CDR3 is TGTGCCAGCATGAGGGGCCTAGGGGATGGAAATTCACCCCTCCACTTT. This codes for CASMRGLGDGNSPLHF.

This clone has a single count. The chain couples TRBV11-2 to TRBJ2-3; 8 bases are a match to TRBD1. The CDR3 is made up of 15 amino acids. V was clipped by 3 bases and J by 4 bases; unmatched bases: 6. From germline, CDR1 is SGHAT and CDR2 FQNNGV. CDR3: CASSLVGQGPDTQYF. For the CDR3, the DNA is TGTGCCAGCAGCTTGGTAGGACAGGGCCCAGATACGCAGTATTTT.

The chain uses TRBV10-3 and TRBJ1-2; perhaps TRBD1 as D (6 bases). Between the trimmed V and J ends, which lost 8 bases and 6 bases, there was a span of 10 bases. CDR3 length: 11 residues. Germline loops: CDR1 ENHRY, CDR2 SYGVKD. CDR3: CAIGQGHGYTF. Written as DNA, the CDR3 is TGTGCCATCGGTCAGGGGCATGGCTACACCTTC.